This T cell receptor (beta chain) was documented in a study of shared clonotypes between healthy human individuals. At the level of the study: Samples came from a couple of female and three male donors aged 18 to 49. Findings and caveats of the study: Larger estimated richness was generally seen in naive subsets than in memory subsets. Naive CD4 clonotypes overlapped across a few donors at approximately 5.3%.

Replicate PCRs for sorted subsets used about 200 ng DNA; this equaled tens of thousands of T cell genomes. Produced via immunoSEQ multiplex PCR; TCRdb's table is partial and in-frame only. The table records some 2.4 million clones, 93% of them present only once. Worth noting for this clone: Its antigen remains unidentified.

The germline V gene encodes CDR1 LNHNV and CDR2 YYDKDF (reference sequence). The CDR3 has 13 amino acids. Deletions cut 0 bases from V and 8 bases from J, with 10 bases between. Sequencing was carried out using naive CD4+ T cells from PBMCs. Subset defined: CD45RA+ positively selected. This clonotype originated in a man younger than 30 in good health. Some clones in this sample may be carry-over from other donors' samples. The chain joins TRBV15 to TRBJ1-2; D remains ambiguous. CDR3 nucleotides: TGTGCCACCAGCAGAGATCGCGGAGAAGGCTACACCTTC. This sequence encodes CATSRDRGEGYTF. The whole variable domain, remainder taken from reference TRBV15 and TRBJ1-2, is DAMVIQNPRYQVTQFGKPVTLSCSQTLNHNVMYWYQQKSSQAPKLLFHYYDKDFNNEADTPDNFQSRRPNTSFCFLDIRSPGLGDTAMYLCATSRDRGEGYTFGSGTRLTVV.